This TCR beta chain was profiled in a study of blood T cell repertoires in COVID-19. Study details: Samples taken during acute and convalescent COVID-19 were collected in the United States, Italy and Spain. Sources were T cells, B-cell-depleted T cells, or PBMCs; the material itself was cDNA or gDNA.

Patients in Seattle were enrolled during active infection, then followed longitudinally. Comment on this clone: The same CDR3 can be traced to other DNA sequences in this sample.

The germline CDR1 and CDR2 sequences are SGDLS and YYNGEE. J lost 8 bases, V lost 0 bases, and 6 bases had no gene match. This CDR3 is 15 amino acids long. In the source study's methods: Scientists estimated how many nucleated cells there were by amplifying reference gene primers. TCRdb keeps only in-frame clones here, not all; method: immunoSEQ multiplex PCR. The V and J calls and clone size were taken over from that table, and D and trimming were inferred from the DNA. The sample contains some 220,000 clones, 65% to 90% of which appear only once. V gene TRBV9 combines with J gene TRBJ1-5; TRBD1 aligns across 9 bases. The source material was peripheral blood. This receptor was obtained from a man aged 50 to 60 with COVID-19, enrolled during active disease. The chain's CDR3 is CASSVGGQGREPQHF. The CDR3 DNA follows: TGTGCCAGCAGCGTAGGGGGACAGGGTAGAGAGCCCCAGCATTTT.